The clone carrying this TCR beta chain has at least ten counts. The data are from a study of T cells of healthy individuals. In germline, CDR1 is DFQATT, CDR2 SNEGSKA (reference sequence). Trimming took 0 bases from V and 7 from J; bases not matched to a gene: 5. The CDR3 covers 14 residues. Each CDR3 protein is one row after TCRdb ran MiXCR on the 5' RACE reads. Of nearly 100,000 distinct CDR3 sequences listed, approximately 16% are singletons. The chain is built from TRBV20-1 and TRBJ1-1, with 10 bases identical to TRBD1. This receptor was identified in a human donor in good health. The CDR3 region is CSARDRDRGSEAFF. CDR3 nucleotides: TGCAGTGCTAGAGATCGGGACAGGGGAAGTGAAGCTTTCTTT.